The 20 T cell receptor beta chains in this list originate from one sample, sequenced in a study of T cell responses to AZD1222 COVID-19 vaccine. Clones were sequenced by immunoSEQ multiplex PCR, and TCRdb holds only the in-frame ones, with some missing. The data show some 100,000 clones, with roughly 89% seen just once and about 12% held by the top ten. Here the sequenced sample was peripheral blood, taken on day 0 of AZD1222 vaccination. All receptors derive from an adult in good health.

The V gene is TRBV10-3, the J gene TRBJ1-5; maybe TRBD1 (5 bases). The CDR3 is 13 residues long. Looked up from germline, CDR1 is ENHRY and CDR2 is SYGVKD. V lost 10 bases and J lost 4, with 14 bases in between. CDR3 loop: CATLGGSNQPQHF. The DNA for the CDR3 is TGTGCCACCCTCGGGGGGAGTAATCAGCCCCAGCATTTT.

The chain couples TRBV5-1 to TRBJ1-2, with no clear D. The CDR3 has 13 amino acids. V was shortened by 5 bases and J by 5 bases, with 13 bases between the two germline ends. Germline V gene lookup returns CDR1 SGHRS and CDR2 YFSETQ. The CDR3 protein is CASRDGRIYGYTF. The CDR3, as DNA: TGCGCCAGCAGGGACGGACGGATATATGGCTACACCTTC.

This CDR3 is CASSQGGRPSSGNTIYF. The CDR3 region has the DNA TGTGCCAGCAGCCAAGGAGGGCGACCGAGCTCTGGAAACACCATATATTTT. The chain uses TRBV4-2 and TRBJ1-3; D uncertain. Trimming removed 1 base at V and 0 bases at J, with 13 bases between. The CDR3 has 17 amino acids. Germline loops: CDR1 LGHNA, CDR2 YNFKEQ.

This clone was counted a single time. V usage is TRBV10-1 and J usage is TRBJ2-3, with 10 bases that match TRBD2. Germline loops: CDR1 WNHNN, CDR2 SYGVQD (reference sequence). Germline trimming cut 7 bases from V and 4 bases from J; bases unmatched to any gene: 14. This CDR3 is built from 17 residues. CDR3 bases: TGCGCCAGCATTCCCGGTGGGCTAGCGGGAGTGGCAGATACGCAGTATTTT. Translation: CASIPGGLAGVADTQYF.

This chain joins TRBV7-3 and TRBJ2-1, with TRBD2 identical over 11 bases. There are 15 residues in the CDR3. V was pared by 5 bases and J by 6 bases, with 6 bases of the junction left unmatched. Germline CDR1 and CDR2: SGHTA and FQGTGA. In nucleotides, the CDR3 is TGTGCCAGCAGCATTAGCGGGAGGGCTATCAATGAGCAGTTCTTC. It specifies CASSISGRAINEQFF. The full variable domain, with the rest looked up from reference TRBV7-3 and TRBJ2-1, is GAGVSQTPSNKVTEKGKYVELRCDPISGHTALYWYRQSLGQGPEFLIYFQGTGAADDSGLPNDRFFAVRPEGSVSTLKIQRTERGDSAVYLCASSISGRAINEQFFGPGTRLTVL.

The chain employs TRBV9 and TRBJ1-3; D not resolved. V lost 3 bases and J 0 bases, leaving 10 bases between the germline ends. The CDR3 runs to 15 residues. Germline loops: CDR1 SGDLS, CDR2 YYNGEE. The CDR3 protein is CASSGAASSGNTIYF. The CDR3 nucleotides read TGTGCCAGCAGCGGGGCAGCCTCCTCTGGAAACACCATATATTTT.

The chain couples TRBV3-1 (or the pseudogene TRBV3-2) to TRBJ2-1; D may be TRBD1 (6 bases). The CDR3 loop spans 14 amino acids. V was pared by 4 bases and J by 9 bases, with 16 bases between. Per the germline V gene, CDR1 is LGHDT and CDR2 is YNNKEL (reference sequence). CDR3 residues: CASSPMGQTGEQFF. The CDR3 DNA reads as TGTGCCAGCAGCCCCATGGGACAAACCGGTGAGCAGTTCTTC.

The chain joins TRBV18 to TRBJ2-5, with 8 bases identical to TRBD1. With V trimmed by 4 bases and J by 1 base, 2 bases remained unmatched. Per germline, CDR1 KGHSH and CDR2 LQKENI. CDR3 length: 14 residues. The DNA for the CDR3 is TGTGCCAGCTCACGGGACAGGAGCCAAGAGACCCAGTACTTC. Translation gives CASSRDRSQETQYF.

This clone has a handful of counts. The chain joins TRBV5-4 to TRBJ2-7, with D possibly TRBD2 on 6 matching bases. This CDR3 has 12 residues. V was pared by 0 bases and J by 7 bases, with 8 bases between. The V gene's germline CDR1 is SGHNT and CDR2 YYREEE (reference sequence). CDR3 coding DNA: TGTGCCAGCAGCTTGGCCGGGGGTGAGCAGTACTTC. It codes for CASSLAGGEQYF.

CDR3 bases: TGTGCCAGCAGCGTAGATGAGATGGTAGCGCGCTCCTACAATGAGCAGTTCTTC. Amino acid sequence: CASSVDEMVARSYNEQFF. V and J are TRBV9 and TRBJ2-1; D possibly corresponds to TRBD2 (5 bases). Germline V gives CDR1 SGDLS, CDR2 YYNGEE. This CDR3 spans 18 amino acids. The V gene lost 0 bases and the J gene lost 0 bases, with 16 bases spanning the gap.

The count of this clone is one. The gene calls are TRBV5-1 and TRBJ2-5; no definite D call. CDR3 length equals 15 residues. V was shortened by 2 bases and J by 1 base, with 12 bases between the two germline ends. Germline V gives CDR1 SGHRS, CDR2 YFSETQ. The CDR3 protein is CASSFGNEPQETQYF. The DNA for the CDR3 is TGCGCCAGCAGCTTCGGCAACGAACCCCAAGAGACCCAGTACTTC.

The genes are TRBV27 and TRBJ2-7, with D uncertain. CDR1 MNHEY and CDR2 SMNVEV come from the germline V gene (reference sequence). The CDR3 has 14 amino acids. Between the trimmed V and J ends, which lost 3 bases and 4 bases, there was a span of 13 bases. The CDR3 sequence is CASSLKRNSYEQYF. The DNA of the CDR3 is TGTGCCAGCAGTTTGAAAAGGAACAGTTACGAGCAGTACTTC.

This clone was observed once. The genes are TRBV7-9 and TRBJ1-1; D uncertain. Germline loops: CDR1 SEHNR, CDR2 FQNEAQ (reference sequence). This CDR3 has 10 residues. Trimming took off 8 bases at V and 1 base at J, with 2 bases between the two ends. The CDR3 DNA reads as TGTGCCAGCGGGAACACTGAAGCTTTCTTT. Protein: CASGNTEAFF.

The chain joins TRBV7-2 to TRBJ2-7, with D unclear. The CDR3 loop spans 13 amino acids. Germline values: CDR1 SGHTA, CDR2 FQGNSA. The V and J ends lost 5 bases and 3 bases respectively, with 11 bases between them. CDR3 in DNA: TGTGCCAGCAGCCTGGAACGTAACTACGAGCAGTACTTC. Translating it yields CASSLERNYEQYF.

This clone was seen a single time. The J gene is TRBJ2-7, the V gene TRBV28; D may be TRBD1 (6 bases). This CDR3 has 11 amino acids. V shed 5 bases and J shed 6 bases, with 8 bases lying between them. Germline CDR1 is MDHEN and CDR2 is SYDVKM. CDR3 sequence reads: CASSNRVEQYF. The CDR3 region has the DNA TGTGCCAGCAGTAACAGGGTCGAGCAGTACTTC.

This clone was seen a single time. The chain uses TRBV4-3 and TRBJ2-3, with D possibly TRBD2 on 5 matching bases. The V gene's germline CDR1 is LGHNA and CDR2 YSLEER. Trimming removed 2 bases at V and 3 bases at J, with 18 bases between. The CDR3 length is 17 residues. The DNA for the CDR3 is TGCGCCAGCAGCCAACAATGGACTGGGAGAGGGACAGATACGCAGTATTTT. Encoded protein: CASSQQWTGRGTDTQYF.

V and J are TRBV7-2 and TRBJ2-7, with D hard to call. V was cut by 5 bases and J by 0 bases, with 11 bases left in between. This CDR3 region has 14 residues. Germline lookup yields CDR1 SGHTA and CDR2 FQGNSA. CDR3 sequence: CASSEYSYSYEQYF. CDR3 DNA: TGTGCCAGCAGCGAGTATAGCTACTCCTACGAGCAGTACTTC.

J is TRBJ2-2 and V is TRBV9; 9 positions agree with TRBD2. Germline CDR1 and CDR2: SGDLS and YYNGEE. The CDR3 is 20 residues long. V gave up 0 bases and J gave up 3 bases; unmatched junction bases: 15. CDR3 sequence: CASSVELLREGRKDTGELFF. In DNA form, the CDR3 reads TGTGCCAGCAGCGTAGAGCTTTTGCGGGAGGGCCGTAAGGACACCGGGGAGCTGTTTTTT.

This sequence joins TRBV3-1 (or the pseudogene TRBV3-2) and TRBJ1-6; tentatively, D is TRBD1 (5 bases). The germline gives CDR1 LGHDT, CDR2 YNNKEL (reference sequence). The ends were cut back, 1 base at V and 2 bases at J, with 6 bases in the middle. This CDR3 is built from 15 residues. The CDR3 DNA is TGTGCCAGCAGCCAAGGCAGGGCCTATAATTCACCCCTCCACTTT. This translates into CASSQGRAYNSPLHF.

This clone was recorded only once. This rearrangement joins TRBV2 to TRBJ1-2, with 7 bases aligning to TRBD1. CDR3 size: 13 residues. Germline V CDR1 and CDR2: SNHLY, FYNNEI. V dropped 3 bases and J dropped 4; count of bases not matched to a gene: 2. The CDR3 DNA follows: TGTGCCAGCAGTGAGCAGGGGGTCTATGGCTACACCTTC. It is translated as CASSEQGVYGYTF.